These T cell receptor beta chains were read from a single sample in a study of vaccination and CD4 T cells after COVID-19. TCRdb reprocessed the PCR reads via MiXCR and lists one record per CDR3 protein. Of about 19,000 distinct CDR3 sequences in the sample, approximately 38% were seen once. The antigens for these receptors are not known. The specimen was cultured CD4+ T cells from blood. The receptors originated from a human donor with COVID-19. The CDR3 runs from the conserved cysteine through the conserved F or W. Fields, in order: V gene, clone size, J gene, D gene, CDR3 DNA, CDR3 protein. A D gene is named only where the DNA matches it firmly. Part of the rows lack a size; the others show once, few, many or a class for expanded clones.

v_gene: TRBV7-2; abundance: .; j_gene: TRBJ2-7; d_gene: .; CDR3nt: TGTGCCAGCAGCTTGGAGGGGGGCCTTTACGAGCAGTACTTC; CDR3aa: CASSLEGGLYEQYF
v_gene: TRBV27; abundance: few; j_gene: TRBJ2-2; d_gene: .; CDR3nt: TGTGCCAGCGGTAATCCGGGAATAACCACCGGGGAGCTGTTTTTT; CDR3aa: CASGNPGITTGELFF
v_gene: TRBV28; abundance: .; j_gene: TRBJ2-7; d_gene: .; CDR3nt: TGTGCCAGCAGACCCACGGGGTACGAGCAGTACTTC; CDR3aa: CASRPTGYEQYF
v_gene: TRBV4-2; abundance: .; j_gene: TRBJ1-4; d_gene: .; CDR3nt: TGTGCCAGCAGCCCCCGTGGGGGGTCCAATGAAAAACTGTTTTTT; CDR3aa: CASSPRGGSNEKLFF
v_gene: TRBV18; abundance: .; j_gene: TRBJ1-1; d_gene: TRBD1; CDR3nt: TGTGCCAGCTCACCCGAAACGGGACAGATGAACACTGAAGCTTTCTTT; CDR3aa: CASSPETGQMNTEAFF
v_gene: TRBV28; abundance: .; j_gene: TRBJ2-3; d_gene: .; CDR3nt: TGTGCCAGCAGTTTAGTAGCCCCAGATACGCAGTATTTT; CDR3aa: CASSLVAPDTQYF
v_gene: TRBV20-1; abundance: few; j_gene: TRBJ1-5; d_gene: TRBD1; CDR3nt: TGCAGTGCACCGGGACAGGCTAGCAATCAGCCCCAGCATTTT; CDR3aa: CSAPGQASNQPQHF
v_gene: TRBV6-1; abundance: .; j_gene: TRBJ2-7; d_gene: .; CDR3nt: TGTGCCAGCTTCGGGGAAGGCAGGGCCTACGAGCAGTACTTC; CDR3aa: CASFGEGRAYEQYF
v_gene: TRBV11-3; abundance: .; j_gene: TRBJ2-1; d_gene: TRBD2; CDR3nt: TGTGCCAGCAGCTCCTCTACCCGGGGGGGCCGCCCGTTCTTC; CDR3aa: CASSSSTRGGRPFF
v_gene: TRBV6-1; abundance: few; j_gene: TRBJ1-3; d_gene: .; CDR3nt: TGTGCCAGCAGTCCTACCGGGACAATCACGGACACCATATATTTT; CDR3aa: CASSPTGTITDTIYF
v_gene: TRBV5-4; abundance: .; j_gene: TRBJ2-2; d_gene: TRBD1; CDR3nt: TGTGCCAGCAGAAGGGACAGGGCGGACACCGGGGAGCTGTTTTTT; CDR3aa: CASRRDRADTGELFF
v_gene: TRBV28; abundance: few; j_gene: TRBJ1-2; d_gene: TRBD1; CDR3nt: TGTGCCAGCAGTTTGGGGGACAGGGAGGCTGGCTACACCTTC; CDR3aa: CASSLGDREAGYTF
v_gene: TRBV6-2/TRBV6-3; abundance: .; j_gene: TRBJ1-5; d_gene: .; CDR3nt: TGTGCCAGCAGTTTCAATACAGTTGATAGCAATCAGCCCCAGCATTTT; CDR3aa: CASSFNTVDSNQPQHF
v_gene: TRBV7-2; abundance: few; j_gene: TRBJ2-5; d_gene: .; CDR3nt: TGTGCCAGCAGCTTTAGGGGGGCCACGGAGACCCAGTACTTC; CDR3aa: CASSFRGATETQYF
v_gene: TRBV6-2/TRBV6-3; abundance: .; j_gene: TRBJ1-4; d_gene: .; CDR3nt: TGTGCCAGCAGCACCTCAGCGGAAAAACTGTTTTTT; CDR3aa: CASSTSAEKLFF
v_gene: TRBV2; abundance: .; j_gene: TRBJ1-2; d_gene: .; CDR3nt: TGTGCCAGCAGTGTCAGAGCTTATGGCTACACCTTC; CDR3aa: CASSVRAYGYTF
v_gene: TRBV20-1; abundance: .; j_gene: TRBJ2-3; d_gene: TRBD2; CDR3nt: TGCAGTGCTAATGCTAGCGGGGGAGATACGCAGTATTTT; CDR3aa: CSANASGGDTQYF
v_gene: TRBV28; abundance: few; j_gene: TRBJ1-6; d_gene: .; CDR3nt: TGTGCCAGCAGTACCCCCCACAATAATTCACCCCTCCACTTT; CDR3aa: CASSTPHNNSPLHF
v_gene: TRBV6-1; abundance: medium-sized; j_gene: TRBJ1-5; d_gene: TRBD1; CDR3nt: TGTGCCAGCAGTGAAAGGTCAGGACAGGGGGGTCAGCCCCAGCATTTT; CDR3aa: CASSERSGQGGQPQHF
v_gene: TRBV20-1; abundance: .; j_gene: TRBJ2-3; d_gene: TRBD1; CDR3nt: TGCAGTGCCACAGGGGGCTATTCAGATACGCAGTATTTT; CDR3aa: CSATGGYSDTQYF
v_gene: TRBV20-1; abundance: .; j_gene: TRBJ2-5; d_gene: TRBD2; CDR3nt: TGCAGTGCTAGAGATGTGCGGGGGGGCTATCAGACCCAGTACTTC; CDR3aa: CSARDVRGGYQTQYF
v_gene: TRBV11-3; abundance: .; j_gene: TRBJ1-1; d_gene: .; CDR3nt: TGTGCCAGCAGCCTCTCTAACACTGAAGCTTTCTTT; CDR3aa: CASSLSNTEAFF
v_gene: TRBV21-1; abundance: .; j_gene: TRBJ1-4; d_gene: .; CDR3nt: TGTGCCAGCAGCAAAGACGAGGGATTAGAGTGGACTAATGAAAAACTGTTTTTT; CDR3aa: CASSKDEGLEWTNEKLFF
v_gene: TRBV28; abundance: .; j_gene: TRBJ1-1; d_gene: .; CDR3nt: TGTGCCAGCAGTTCTCAGTTCGGAGTTTGTGACTTT; CDR3aa: CASSSQFGVCDF
v_gene: TRBV2; abundance: once; j_gene: TRBJ1-1; d_gene: .; CDR3nt: TGTGCCAGCAGTGAAGCGCAACGAACGCAAGCTTTCTTT; CDR3aa: CASSEAQRTQAFF
v_gene: TRBV20-1; abundance: .; j_gene: TRBJ1-5; d_gene: .; CDR3nt: TGCAGTGCAACCGGACAGATAGCAAGGGAGCCCCAGCATTTT; CDR3aa: CSATGQIAREPQHF
v_gene: TRBV24-1; abundance: few; j_gene: TRBJ2-2; d_gene: .; CDR3nt: TGTGCCACCAGTGACACTACCGGGACAAGTACGACTACCGGGGAGCTGTTTTTT; CDR3aa: CATSDTTGTSTTTGELFF
v_gene: TRBV12-3/TRBV12-4; abundance: few; j_gene: TRBJ1-1; d_gene: .; CDR3nt: TGTGCCAGCAGTTTGAACTTTGAAGCTTTCTTT; CDR3aa: CASSLNFEAFF
v_gene: TRBV25-1; abundance: .; j_gene: TRBJ1-1; d_gene: .; CDR3nt: TGTGCCAGCAGTGACAAGGGGGGCACTGAAGCTTTCTTT; CDR3aa: CASSDKGGTEAFF
v_gene: TRBV6-1; abundance: few; j_gene: TRBJ1-1; d_gene: TRBD1; CDR3nt: TGTGCCAGCAGTGGCCAGGGGGCGACATTCACTGAAGCTTTCTTT; CDR3aa: CASSGQGATFTEAFF
v_gene: TRBV6-2/TRBV6-3; abundance: .; j_gene: TRBJ2-2; d_gene: .; CDR3nt: TGTGCCAGCAGTTACCCGGGGGGCCAGGGTTGGAACACCGGGGAGCTGTTTTTT; CDR3aa: CASSYPGGQGWNTGELFF
v_gene: TRBV6-5; abundance: .; j_gene: TRBJ1-6; d_gene: .; CDR3nt: TGTGCCAGCAGTTACCGCCCCGGGACGGGTTATAATTCACCCCTCCACTTT; CDR3aa: CASSYRPGTGYNSPLHF
v_gene: TRBV5-4; abundance: .; j_gene: TRBJ2-1; d_gene: .; CDR3nt: TGTGCCAGCAGCTTGGGCACCTCGGGGGGCCGACGCAATGAGCAGTTCTTC; CDR3aa: CASSLGTSGGRRNEQFF
v_gene: TRBV15; abundance: .; j_gene: TRBJ1-3; d_gene: .; CDR3nt: TGTGCCACCAGCAGAGAACAGGTTCGCTCTGGAAACACCATATATTTT; CDR3aa: CATSREQVRSGNTIYF
v_gene: TRBV20-1; abundance: .; j_gene: TRBJ1-2; d_gene: .; CDR3nt: TGCAGTGCTAGGGGTATGATCCGGGGTCAAAACTATGGCTACACCTTC; CDR3aa: CSARGMIRGQNYGYTF
v_gene: TRBV5-1; abundance: .; j_gene: TRBJ1-6; d_gene: TRBD1; CDR3nt: TGCGCCAGCAGCTTGGGGACAGGCTCCTATAATTCACCCCTCCACTTT; CDR3aa: CASSLGTGSYNSPLHF
v_gene: TRBV15; abundance: .; j_gene: TRBJ2-3; d_gene: .; CDR3nt: TGTGCCACCAGCAGAGATCGTGCGAGCACAGATACGCAGTATTTT; CDR3aa: CATSRDRASTDTQYF